The 14 T cell receptor beta chains in this list originate from one sample, sequenced in a study of response to subunit inactivated influenza vaccine (dated by TCRdb to the late 2010s). Receptor amplification or capture employed RT-PCR. The sample was run on an Illumina HiSeq 2500. TCRdb reprocessing: public reads trimmed at Q25 with fastp, clones called with MiXCR, in-frame beta chains kept. Each record represents a unique CDR3 protein, reported with the most common genes and DNA among its rows. The sample table shows hundreds of thousands of distinct CDR3 sequences, and about 25% are seen once. Together, the top ten hold less than 2.5% of the sample. Here the sequenced sample was CD4+ T cells sorted from PBMCs, taken less than 6 days after vaccination. The receptors shown here come from a man in his fifties who received an inactivated influenza vaccine. Donor details come from another sample of the same person, matched by shared clones.

The V call is TRBV5-5, the J call TRBJ1-1; a weak D match, TRBD1 (5 bases). Germline CDR1 reads SGHKS; CDR2 reads YYEKEE (reference sequence). The V and J ends lost 0 bases and 4 bases respectively, with 13 bases between them. The CDR3 runs 15 residues. CDR3 coding DNA: TGTGCCAGCAGCTTGGCCAGGGTGGGTTCCACTGAAGCTTTCTTT. Protein: CASSLARVGSTEAFF.

This chain uses TRBV27 with TRBJ2-1; 8 bases match TRBD1. V lost 0 bases to trimming and J lost 4 bases; unmatched junction nucleotides: 5. This CDR3 spans 16 amino acids. CDR1 is MNHEY and CDR2 is SMNVEV in the germline V gene (reference sequence). The CDR3 nucleotides are TGTGCCAGCAGTTTATCCGGACAGGGACCGTACAATGAGCAGTTCTTC. This codes for CASSLSGQGPYNEQFF.

The V call is TRBV4-1, the J call TRBJ2-7; D is uncertain. CDR3 size: 12 residues. Trimming removed 3 bases at V and 5 bases at J, with 8 bases between. Germline-derived CDR1 and CDR2 are MGHRA and YSYEKL. The CDR3 DNA reads as TGCGCCAGCAGCCAGTCAAGGGACGAGCAGTACTTC. Translated, it gives CASSQSRDEQYF.

The chain couples TRBV7-2 to TRBJ2-7, with D perhaps TRBD2 (6 bases). The CDR3 covers 15 residues. Germline loops: CDR1 SGHTA, CDR2 FQGNSA. V lost 1 base and J 7 bases, leaving 17 bases between the germline ends. The CDR3 spells CASSLVASVPVEQYF. The CDR3 coding sequence is TGTGCCAGCAGCTTAGTTGCTAGCGTCCCTGTGGAGCAGTACTTC.

This clonotype was counted at least ten times. V is TRBV7-9 and J is TRBJ2-5; no clear D. Germline CDR1 SEHNR, CDR2 FQNEAQ (reference sequence). Trimming removed 1 base from V and 5 bases from J, with 8 bases in between. This CDR3 spans 13 amino acids. In DNA form, the CDR3 reads TGTGCCAGCAGCTTAGGACTGTGGGAGACCCAGTACTTC. Amino acid sequence: CASSLGLWETQYF.

This clonotype was found a few times. This sequence joins TRBV4-2 and TRBJ2-7, with D unclear. Germline-derived CDR1 and CDR2 are LGHNA and YNFKEQ. Trimming removed 0 bases at V and 3 bases at J, with 15 bases between. CDR3 size: 16 residues. The CDR3 DNA reads TGTGCCAGCAGCCAAGATCCCAGGAGTCCCGACTACGAGCAGTACTTC. Translating gives CASSQDPRSPDYEQYF.

This clonotype was seen at least ten times. This chain links TRBV7-2 with TRBJ2-3; a weak D match, TRBD2 (6 bases). The CDR3 covers 12 residues. Germline V CDR1 and CDR2: SGHTA, FQGNSA. Trimming left V 5 bases short and J 5 bases short, with 8 bases between. CDR3 coding DNA: TGTGCCAGCAGCCAAGCGGGAGATACGCAGTATTTT. Translating it yields CASSQAGDTQYF.

In this sample, this clonotype turned up a few times. V and J are TRBV7-2 and TRBJ2-7; TRBD2 matches 11 bases. Germline loops: CDR1 SGHTA, CDR2 FQGNSA. After removal of 2 bases from V and 2 bases from J, the junction contained 8 bases not matched to a gene. The length of the CDR3 is 17 residues. CDR3 DNA sequence: TGTGCCAGCAGCTTACAAGGGACTAGCGGTAGCCCCTACGAGCAGTACTTC. Protein sequence: CASSLQGTSGSPYEQYF. The complete variable domain, with remaining parts taken from reference TRBV7-2 and TRBJ2-7, reads GAGVSQSPSNKVTEKGKDVELRCDPISGHTALYWYRQSLGQGLEFLIYFQGNSAPDKSGLPSDRFSAERTGGSVSTLTIQRTQQEDSAVYLCASSLQGTSGSPYEQYFGPGTRLTVT.

The genes are TRBV6-1 and TRBJ1-5; D perhaps matches TRBD1 (5 bases). V dropped 6 bases and J dropped 7 bases, with 13 bases sitting between them. Germline V gene data show CDR1 as MNHNS and CDR2 as SASEGT. The CDR3 spans 13 residues. The CDR3 protein is CASRESGKQPQHF. DNA for the CDR3: TGTGCCAGCAGGGAATCAGGGAAGCAGCCCCAGCATTTT.

This clonotype was counted many times. V and J are TRBV12-3 or TRBV12-4 and TRBJ2-5; D is perhaps TRBD1 or TRBD2 (5 bases each). Between the trimmed V and J ends, which lost 3 bases and 3 bases, there was a span of 5 bases. The CDR3 runs to 12 residues. The CDR3 DNA reads TGTGCCAGCAGTTTGGGGGAAGAGACCCAGTACTTC. It specifies CASSLGEETQYF.

This clonotype was recorded only once. The chain joins TRBV5-1 to TRBJ1-1; D unresolved. From germline, CDR1 is SGHRS and CDR2 YFSETQ. CDR3 length equals 13 residues. V was clipped by 1 base and J by 2 bases, with 6 bases between them. In DNA form, the CDR3 reads TGCGCCAGCAGCTTGATGGACAACACTGAAGCTTTCTTT. It specifies CASSLMDNTEAFF.

This clonotype has at least ten counts. The V call is TRBV12-3 or TRBV12-4, the J call TRBJ2-2; TRBD2 is a possible D gene (5 bases). This CDR3 is 16 amino acids long. The V end was cut by 6 bases, the J end by 3 bases, with 17 bases between. CDR3: CASRYRGLGDTGELFF. Here the CDR3 DNA reads TGTGCCAGCAGATACCGAGGGTTGGGCGACACCGGGGAGCTGTTTTTT.

This clonotype was picked up many times. The chain carries TRBV7-9 and TRBJ1-2, with TRBD1 as a possible D gene (6 bases). CDR3 length: 15 residues. V was trimmed by 5 bases and J by 1 base, leaving 14 bases between them. Per the germline V gene, CDR1 is SEHNR and CDR2 is FQNEAQ (reference sequence). CDR3 in amino acids: CASSPTGGSNYGYTF. CDR3 sequence (DNA): TGTGCCAGCAGCCCGACAGGAGGAAGTAACTATGGCTACACCTTC.

Ten or more counts support this clonotype. Its ends do not fully match the called genes, so a read error is possible. The chain carries TRBV5-1 and TRBJ1-4, with 8 bases matching TRBD1. CDR3 size: 14 residues. The V gene's germline CDR1 is SGHRS and CDR2 YFSETQ. The CDR3 reads CASSLQGANEKLFF. The CDR3 region has the DNA TGTGCCAGCAGTCTACAGGGGGCTAATGAAAAACTGTTTTTT.